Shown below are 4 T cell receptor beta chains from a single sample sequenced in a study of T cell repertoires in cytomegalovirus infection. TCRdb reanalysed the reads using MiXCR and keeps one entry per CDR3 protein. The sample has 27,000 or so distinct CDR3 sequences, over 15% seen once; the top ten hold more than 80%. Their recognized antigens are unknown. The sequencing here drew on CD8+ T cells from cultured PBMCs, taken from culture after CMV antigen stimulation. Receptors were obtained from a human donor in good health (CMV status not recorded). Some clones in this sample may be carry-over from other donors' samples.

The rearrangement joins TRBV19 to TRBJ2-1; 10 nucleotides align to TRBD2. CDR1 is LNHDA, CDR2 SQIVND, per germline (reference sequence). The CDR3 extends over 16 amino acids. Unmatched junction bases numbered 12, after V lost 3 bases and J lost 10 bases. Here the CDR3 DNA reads TGTGCCAGTAGTATTAGTTGGCTAGCGGGGGTCGTCGAGCAGTTCTTC. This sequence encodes CASSISWLAGVVEQFF.

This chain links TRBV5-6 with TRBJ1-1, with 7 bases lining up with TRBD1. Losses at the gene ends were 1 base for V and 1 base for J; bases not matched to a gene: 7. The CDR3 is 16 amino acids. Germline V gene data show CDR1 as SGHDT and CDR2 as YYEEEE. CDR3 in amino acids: CASSLILTGANTEAFF. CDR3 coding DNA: TGTGCCAGCAGCTTGATATTAACAGGGGCGAACACTGAAGCTTTCTTT. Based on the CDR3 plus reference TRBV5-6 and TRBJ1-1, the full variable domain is DAGVTQSPTHLIKTRGQQVTLRCSPKSGHDTVSWYQQALGQGPQFIFQYYEEEERQRGNFPDRFSGHQFPNYSSELNVNALLLGDSALYLCASSLILTGANTEAFFGQGTRLTVV.

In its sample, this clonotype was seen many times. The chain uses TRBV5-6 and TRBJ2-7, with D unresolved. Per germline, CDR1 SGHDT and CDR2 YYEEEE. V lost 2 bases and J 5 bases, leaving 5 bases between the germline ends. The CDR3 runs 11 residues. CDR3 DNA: TGTGCCAGCAGCTTCGGAGACGAGCAGTACTTC. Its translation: CASSFGDEQYF.

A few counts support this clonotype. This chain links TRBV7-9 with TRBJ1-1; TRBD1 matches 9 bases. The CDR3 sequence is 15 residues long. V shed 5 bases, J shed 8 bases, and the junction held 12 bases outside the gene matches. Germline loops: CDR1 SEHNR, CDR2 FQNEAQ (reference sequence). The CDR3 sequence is CASSTGQGRPPEAFF. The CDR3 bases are TGTGCCAGCAGCACAGGACAGGGGCGTCCTCCGGAAGCTTTCTTT.